This T cell receptor (beta chain) was found in a study of blood T cells in healthy people across ages. Donors were systemically healthy Caucasian individuals from Russia aged roughly 6 to 100 years. The authors ran a second PCR of about 6 to 12 cycles using a sample-barcoded 5' primer and a J-beta primer mix. TCRdb redid the calling of the 5' RACE reads with MiXCR, one entry per CDR3 protein. Of some 1,500,000 distinct CDR3 sequences in the sample, approximately 43% are singletons; the top ten hold 4%. The CDR3 loop spans 12 amino acids. CDR1 is DFQATT and CDR2 is SNEGSKA in the germline V gene (reference sequence). V was cut by 6 bases and J by 8 bases, with 16 bases left in between.

The sequencing input was blood. This clonotype was sampled from a woman aged 18-35 years in good health. The J gene is TRBJ1-1, the V gene TRBV20-1; weak D call: TRBD1 (5 bases). The CDR3 DNA reads as TGCAGTGCCCCCGGGACTCTATCCGAAGCTTTCTTT. Amino acid sequence: CSAPGTLSEAFF.